These T cell receptor beta chains were read from a single sample in a study of identical twins. TCRdb reprocessed the 5' RACE reads with MiXCR, giving one entry per CDR3 protein. The sample has 1.5 million to 2 million distinct CDR3 sequences, 25% to 35% seen once. Sequenced: cord blood. The receptors here all came from a newborn girl in good health. The CDR3 runs from the conserved cysteine through the conserved F or W. The D gene is left open where the match is weak. The size entry is marked missing in some rows and otherwise reads once, few, many or a size class.

len: 12; v_gene: TRBV5-6; j_gene: TRBJ2-1; abundance: few; d_gene: -; CDR3nt: TGTGCCAGCAGCTCAAAAGCCTATGAGCAGTTCTTC; CDR3aa: CASSSKAYEQFF
len: 16; v_gene: TRBV3-1; j_gene: TRBJ2-1; abundance: few; d_gene: -; CDR3nt: TGTGCCAGCAGCCAAGGTCACAGGGCTTCCTACAATGAGCAGTTCTTC; CDR3aa: CASSQGHRASYNEQFF
len: 15; v_gene: TRBV10-3; j_gene: TRBJ1-6; abundance: -; d_gene: -; CDR3nt: TGTGCCATCAGTGAGCGCGGGACTGACGATTCACCCCTCCACTTT; CDR3aa: CAISERGTDDSPLHF
len: 12; v_gene: TRBV6-6; j_gene: TRBJ2-7; abundance: -; d_gene: -; CDR3nt: TGTGCTTCCGGGCGGACCTCCTACGAGCAGTACTTC; CDR3aa: CASGRTSYEQYF
len: 17; v_gene: TRBV6-1; j_gene: TRBJ1-5; abundance: -; d_gene: -; CDR3nt: TGTGCCAGCAGTGAAGCGAGGTCAGCACTTAGCAATCAGCCCCAGCATTTT; CDR3aa: CASSEARSALSNQPQHF
len: 13; v_gene: TRBV7-6; j_gene: TRBJ1-2; abundance: -; d_gene: -; CDR3nt: TGTGCCAGCAGCTTAGAAGGGGGAAGGGGCTGCACCTTC; CDR3aa: CASSLEGGRGCTF
len: 15; v_gene: TRBV3-1; j_gene: TRBJ2-7; abundance: few; d_gene: TRBD2; CDR3nt: TGTGCCAGCAGCCGCCGGGGACTAGCGTTCTACGAGCAGTACTTC; CDR3aa: CASSRRGLAFYEQYF
len: 12; v_gene: TRBV20-1; j_gene: TRBJ2-7; abundance: many; d_gene: -; CDR3nt: TGCAGTGCTAGAGAGGACACCTACGAGCAGTACTTC; CDR3aa: CSAREDTYEQYF
len: 17; v_gene: TRBV20-1; j_gene: TRBJ2-3; abundance: -; d_gene: TRBD2; CDR3nt: TGCATTGCTAGAGTCGGCACTAGCGGGATAAGCACAGATACGCAGTATTTT; CDR3aa: CIARVGTSGISTDTQYF
len: 15; v_gene: TRBV20-1; j_gene: TRBJ2-7; abundance: few; d_gene: TRBD1; CDR3nt: TGCAGTGCTGTTTTTCCGGGGACAGGGTCCTACGAGCAGTACTTC; CDR3aa: CSAVFPGTGSYEQYF
len: 17; v_gene: TRBV20-1; j_gene: TRBJ2-3; abundance: few; d_gene: TRBD2; CDR3nt: TGCAGTGCTCCCACGATGAGGGGCGGGGGGCGCACAGATACGCAGTATTTT; CDR3aa: CSAPTMRGGGRTDTQYF
len: 14; v_gene: TRBV2; j_gene: TRBJ2-7; abundance: few; d_gene: TRBD1; CDR3nt: TGTGCCAGCACTCCAGAGACAGGGGCCTACGAGCAGTACTTC; CDR3aa: CASTPETGAYEQYF
len: 15; v_gene: TRBV3-1; j_gene: TRBJ2-7; abundance: few; d_gene: TRBD1; CDR3nt: TGTGCCAGCAGCCAAGTACGACAGGGGGTAAGAGAGCAGTACTTC; CDR3aa: CASSQVRQGVREQYF
len: 12; v_gene: TRBV7-9; j_gene: TRBJ1-2; abundance: -; d_gene: -; CDR3nt: TGTGCCAGCAGCTTAGTGGGGGTTCGCTACACCTTC; CDR3aa: CASSLVGVRYTF
len: 14; v_gene: TRBV9; j_gene: TRBJ2-3; abundance: few; d_gene: -; CDR3nt: TGTGCCAGCAGCGTACGGCTAGCGTCAGATACGCAGTATTTT; CDR3aa: CASSVRLASDTQYF
len: 16; v_gene: TRBV20-1; j_gene: TRBJ2-7; abundance: -; d_gene: TRBD2; CDR3nt: TGCAGTGCTAGAGCCTACTGGGAGGGGAGGAACAATGAGCAGTACTTC; CDR3aa: CSARAYWEGRNNEQYF
len: 15; v_gene: TRBV4-1; j_gene: TRBJ2-5; abundance: few; d_gene: -; CDR3nt: TGCGCCAGCAGCCAAGTTTCCGACCAGAGTGGAGAGCAGTACTTC; CDR3aa: CASSQVSDQSGEQYF
len: 16; v_gene: TRBV18; j_gene: TRBJ1-5; abundance: -; d_gene: -; CDR3nt: TGTGCCAGCTCACCACCCCGGCGGGGAGAAAATCAGCCCCAGCATTTT; CDR3aa: CASSPPRRGENQPQHF
len: 16; v_gene: TRBV4-2; j_gene: TRBJ2-1; abundance: few; d_gene: -; CDR3nt: TGTGCCAGCAGCCAAGATAGGGACGGTCCCTACAATGAGCAGTTCTTC; CDR3aa: CASSQDRDGPYNEQFF
len: 13; v_gene: TRBV20-1; j_gene: TRBJ1-1; abundance: -; d_gene: -; CDR3nt: TGCAGTGCTAGAGAGGAAGGGGACACTGAAGCTTTCTTT; CDR3aa: CSAREEGDTEAFF
len: 13; v_gene: TRBV7-2; j_gene: TRBJ1-3; abundance: -; d_gene: -; CDR3nt: TGTGCCAGCAGCTTAGACGGGGGAACGGTCATATATTTT; CDR3aa: CASSLDGGTVIYF
len: 15; v_gene: TRBV6-1; j_gene: TRBJ1-2; abundance: few; d_gene: -; CDR3nt: TGTGCCAGCAGTGAATGGGTGGACACTAACTATGGCTACACCTTC; CDR3aa: CASSEWVDTNYGYTF
len: 15; v_gene: TRBV6-1; j_gene: TRBJ1-1; abundance: -; d_gene: -; CDR3nt: TGTGCCAGCAGTGACGTGACAATGCGTAACACTGAAGCTTTCTTT; CDR3aa: CASSDVTMRNTEAFF
len: 13; v_gene: TRBV20-1; j_gene: TRBJ1-2; abundance: few; d_gene: TRBD1; CDR3nt: TGCAGTGCTAGGGACAGGGGGTCTTGGGGCTACACCTTC; CDR3aa: CSARDRGSWGYTF
len: 12; v_gene: TRBV20-1; j_gene: TRBJ2-5; abundance: -; d_gene: -; CDR3nt: TGCGGTGCTGGGGCGCAACAAGAGACCCAGTACTTC; CDR3aa: CGAGAQQETQYF
len: 15; v_gene: TRBV29-1; j_gene: TRBJ1-2; abundance: few; d_gene: -; CDR3nt: TGCAGCGCCCGGCAAAGGGTAGGGCCTAACTATGGCTACACCTTC; CDR3aa: CSARQRVGPNYGYTF
len: 15; v_gene: TRBV18; j_gene: TRBJ2-1; abundance: -; d_gene: TRBD2; CDR3nt: TGTGCCAGCTCAGTACTAGCGGGAGTAAAAAATGAGCAGTTCTTC; CDR3aa: CASSVLAGVKNEQFF
len: 14; v_gene: TRBV12-3/TRBV12-4; j_gene: TRBJ2-1; abundance: few; d_gene: -; CDR3nt: TGTGCCAGCACCCGACGAGCCCCTGACAATGAGCAGTTCTTC; CDR3aa: CASTRRAPDNEQFF
len: 17; v_gene: TRBV5-1; j_gene: TRBJ2-1; abundance: few; d_gene: TRBD2; CDR3nt: TGCGCCAGCAGCTTGGGGACTAGCGCGGACTCCTACAATGAGCAGTTCTTC; CDR3aa: CASSLGTSADSYNEQFF
len: 16; v_gene: TRBV14; j_gene: TRBJ2-7; abundance: -; d_gene: -; CDR3nt: TGTGCCAGCAGCCCTTTCCCGGGGGCTCCTTCCTACGAGCAGTACTTC; CDR3aa: CASSPFPGAPSYEQYF
len: 15; v_gene: TRBV28; j_gene: TRBJ1-6; abundance: -; d_gene: -; CDR3nt: TGTGCCAGCAGTTTTTCTTTCCATTCCTGGGGACCCCTCCACTTT; CDR3aa: CASSFSFHSWGPLHF
len: 14; v_gene: TRBV24-1; j_gene: TRBJ2-7; abundance: -; d_gene: -; CDR3nt: TGTGCCACCAGTGATACCGGGATTCTTAATGAGCAGTACTTC; CDR3aa: CATSDTGILNEQYF
len: 16; v_gene: TRBV6-5; j_gene: TRBJ2-5; abundance: -; d_gene: -; CDR3nt: TGTGCCAGCAGTTACAATTTTCCGGGACACCAAGAGACCCAGTACTTC; CDR3aa: CASSYNFPGHQETQYF
len: 14; v_gene: TRBV10-3; j_gene: TRBJ1-5; abundance: -; d_gene: -; CDR3nt: TGTGCCATCAGTGCGAGGACAGGCAATCAGCCCCAGCATTTT; CDR3aa: CAISARTGNQPQHF
len: 15; v_gene: TRBV5-6; j_gene: TRBJ1-5; abundance: -; d_gene: TRBD1; CDR3nt: TGTGCCAGCCACAGGGGCCCCCTTAGCAATCAGCCCCAGCATTTT; CDR3aa: CASHRGPLSNQPQHF
len: 15; v_gene: TRBV4-2; j_gene: TRBJ1-2; abundance: few; d_gene: -; CDR3nt: TGTGCCAGCAGCCAAGGAGTTCCAGGGGCCGGCGGCTACACCTTC; CDR3aa: CASSQGVPGAGGYTF
len: 16; v_gene: TRBV19; j_gene: TRBJ2-5; abundance: -; d_gene: -; CDR3nt: TGTGCCAGTAGTATATATCCCGGGAGCGGAAAAGAGACCCAGTACTTC; CDR3aa: CASSIYPGSGKETQYF
len: 13; v_gene: TRBV11-1; j_gene: TRBJ2-7; abundance: -; d_gene: -; CDR3nt: TGTGCCAGCAGCACCGGACGGGCCCGCGAGCAGTACTTC; CDR3aa: CASSTGRAREQYF
len: 16; v_gene: TRBV28; j_gene: TRBJ2-5; abundance: -; d_gene: -; CDR3nt: TGTGCCAGCAGTTTATCCGGGTGGAGTGCCCAAGAGTCCCAGTACTTC; CDR3aa: CASSLSGWSAQESQYF
len: 15; v_gene: TRBV30; j_gene: TRBJ2-1; abundance: once; d_gene: -; CDR3nt: TGTGCCTGGAGTGTAGGGACGGCCCCCTACAATGAGCAGTTCTTC; CDR3aa: CAWSVGTAPYNEQFF
len: 19; v_gene: TRBV5-4; j_gene: TRBJ2-3; abundance: -; d_gene: TRBD2; CDR3nt: TGTGCCAGCAGCTTGGGCGGGACTAGCGGGGGGGCCGGCACAGATACGCAGTATTTT; CDR3aa: CASSLGGTSGGAGTDTQYF
len: 14; v_gene: TRBV20-1; j_gene: TRBJ2-1; abundance: few; d_gene: TRBD2; CDR3nt: TGCAGTGCTCGCCCCGGGACTAACTACAATGAGCAGTTCTTC; CDR3aa: CSARPGTNYNEQFF
len: 15; v_gene: TRBV19; j_gene: TRBJ2-1; abundance: few; d_gene: -; CDR3nt: TGTGCCAGTAGTATAGCCCGGGGCTCCTACAATGAGCAGTTCTTC; CDR3aa: CASSIARGSYNEQFF
len: 14; v_gene: TRBV27; j_gene: TRBJ2-5; abundance: few; d_gene: TRBD2; CDR3nt: TGTGCCAGCAGATCTCGGGGGGGGTGGAATGAGCAGTACTTC; CDR3aa: CASRSRGGWNEQYF
len: 14; v_gene: TRBV6-6; j_gene: TRBJ1-5; abundance: -; d_gene: -; CDR3nt: TGTGCCAGCAGTTACCAGGGTAACCTATGGCCCCAGCATTTT; CDR3aa: CASSYQGNLWPQHF
len: 15; v_gene: TRBV7-9; j_gene: TRBJ1-2; abundance: -; d_gene: -; CDR3nt: TGTGCCAGCAGCTCCCTTTACGGGGGCTCCGATGGCTACACCTTC; CDR3aa: CASSSLYGGSDGYTF
len: 15; v_gene: TRBV20-1; j_gene: TRBJ2-1; abundance: few; d_gene: TRBD2; CDR3nt: TGCAGTGCCGGACTAGCGGGACGACTTATAGATGAGCAGTTCTTC; CDR3aa: CSAGLAGRLIDEQFF
len: 16; v_gene: TRBV25-1; j_gene: TRBJ2-1; abundance: -; d_gene: -; CDR3nt: TGTGCCAGCAGTGAATATGGCCGTAGCCCCTACAATGAGCAGTTCTTC; CDR3aa: CASSEYGRSPYNEQFF
len: 16; v_gene: TRBV2; j_gene: TRBJ2-3; abundance: many; d_gene: TRBD2; CDR3nt: TGTGCCAGCAGCGTTGGACTAGCGGGAAGTAGGGATACGCAGTATTTT; CDR3aa: CASSVGLAGSRDTQYF
len: 15; v_gene: TRBV10-2; j_gene: TRBJ2-7; abundance: few; d_gene: -; CDR3nt: TGCGCCAGCAGTGTTGGTGTCCTCAGCTCCTACGAGCAGTACTTC; CDR3aa: CASSVGVLSSYEQYF
len: 11; v_gene: TRBV20-1; j_gene: TRBJ1-2; abundance: -; d_gene: -; CDR3nt: TGCAGTGCTAGCCAGGGCCATGGCTACACCTTC; CDR3aa: CSASQGHGYTF
len: 14; v_gene: TRBV3-1; j_gene: TRBJ2-5; abundance: -; d_gene: -; CDR3nt: TGTGCCAGCAGCCAGTGGCGGGACCGAGAGACCCAGTACTTC; CDR3aa: CASSQWRDRETQYF
len: 12; v_gene: TRBV5-1; j_gene: TRBJ2-2; abundance: few; d_gene: -; CDR3nt: TGCGCCAGCCGTCGTGGCACCGGGGAGCTGTTTTTT; CDR3aa: CASRRGTGELFF
len: 14; v_gene: TRBV12-3/TRBV12-4; j_gene: TRBJ2-5; abundance: few; d_gene: -; CDR3nt: TGTGCCAGCAGCTCCCGAGCGGGTCAAGAGACCCAGTACTTC; CDR3aa: CASSSRAGQETQYF